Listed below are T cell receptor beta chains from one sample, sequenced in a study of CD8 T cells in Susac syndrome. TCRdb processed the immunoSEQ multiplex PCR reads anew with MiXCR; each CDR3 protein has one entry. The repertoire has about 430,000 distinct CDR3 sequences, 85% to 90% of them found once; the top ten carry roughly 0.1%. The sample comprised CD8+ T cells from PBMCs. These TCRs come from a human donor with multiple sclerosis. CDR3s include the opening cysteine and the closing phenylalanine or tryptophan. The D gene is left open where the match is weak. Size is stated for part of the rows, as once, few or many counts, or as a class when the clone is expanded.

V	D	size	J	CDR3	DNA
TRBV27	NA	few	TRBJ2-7	CASSAPSRQGAYEQYF	TGTGCCAGCAGCGCACCCTCTAGGCAGGGAGCCTACGAGCAGTACTTC
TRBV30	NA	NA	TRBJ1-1	CAWSSDTEAFF	TGTGCCTGGAGTTCGGACACTGAAGCTTTCTTT
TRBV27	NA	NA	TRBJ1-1	CASSWLGGPNTEAFF	TGTGCCAGCAGTTGGCTAGGGGGACCGAACACTGAAGCTTTCTTT
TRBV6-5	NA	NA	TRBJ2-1	CASSYSRVFYNEQFF	TGTGCCAGCAGTTACTCGAGGGTCTTCTACAATGAGCAGTTCTTC
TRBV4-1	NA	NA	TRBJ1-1	CASSQPRDSQATEAFF	TGCGCCAGCAGCCAGCCCCGGGACTCTCAGGCAACAGAAGCTTTCTTT
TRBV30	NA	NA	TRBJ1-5	CAWSALGLGNQPQHF	TGTGCCTGGAGTGCTCTGGGCCTCGGCAATCAGCCCCAGCATTTT
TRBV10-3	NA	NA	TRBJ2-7	CAISESRVHEQYF	TGTGCCATCAGTGAGTCTCGGGTCCACGAGCAGTACTTC
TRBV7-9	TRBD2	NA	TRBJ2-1	CASSLAVAGEAYNEQFF	TGTGCCAGCAGCTTAGCGGTAGCGGGAGAAGCCTACAATGAGCAGTTCTTC
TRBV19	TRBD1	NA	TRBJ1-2	CASEDRGRMGYTF	TGTGCCAGCGAGGACAGGGGGCGGATGGGCTACACCTTC
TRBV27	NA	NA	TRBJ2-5	CASSFGGHRETQYF	TGTGCCAGCAGTTTTGGTGGGCATAGGGAGACCCAGTACTTC
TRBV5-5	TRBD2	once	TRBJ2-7	CASNVLAGDIDEQYF	TGTGCCAGCAACGTTCTAGCGGGAGATATCGACGAGCAGTACTTC
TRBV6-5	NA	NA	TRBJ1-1	CASRAFAVDTEAFF	TGTGCCAGCAGAGCATTTGCAGTGGACACTGAAGCTTTCTTT
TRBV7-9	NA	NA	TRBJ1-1	CASSRGGSHGTEAFF	TGTGCCAGCAGCAGGGGGGGCTCACACGGGACTGAAGCTTTCTTT
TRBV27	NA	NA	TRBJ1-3	CASSDGDDRNTIYF	TGTGCCAGCAGTGACGGGGATGATCGAAACACCATATATTTT
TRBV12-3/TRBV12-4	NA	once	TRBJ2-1	CASSLVEGYEQFF	TGTGCCAGCAGTTTAGTAGAGGGCTATGAGCAGTTCTTC
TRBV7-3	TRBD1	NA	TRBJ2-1	CASRPTGGDEQFF	TGTGCCAGCAGGCCGACAGGGGGAGATGAGCAGTTCTTC
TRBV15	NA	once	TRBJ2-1	CATSSFGTGNEQFF	TGTGCCACCAGCAGTTTCGGGACGGGGAATGAGCAGTTCTTC
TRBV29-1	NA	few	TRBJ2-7	CSVEQGGTSYEQYF	TGCAGCGTTGAACAGGGGGGCACCTCCTACGAGCAGTACTTC
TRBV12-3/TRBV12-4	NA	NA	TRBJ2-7	CASSSNRDETSYEQYF	TGTGCCAGCAGTTCCAACAGGGACGAGACTTCCTACGAGCAGTACTTC
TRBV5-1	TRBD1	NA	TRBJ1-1	CASSALGTAPAGNTEAFF	TGCGCCAGCAGCGCCCTAGGGACAGCTCCAGCGGGGAACACTGAAGCTTTCTTT
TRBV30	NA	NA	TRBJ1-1	CAWSPGQYTEAFF	TGTGCCTGGTCGCCAGGACAGTACACTGAAGCTTTCTTT
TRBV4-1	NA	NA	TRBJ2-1	CASSPGDSPYNEQFF	TGCGCCAGCAGCCCCGGGGATAGCCCCTACAATGAGCAGTTCTTC
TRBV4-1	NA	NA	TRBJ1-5	CASSQGRSNQPQHF	TGCGCCAGCAGCCAAGGGCGAAGCAATCAGCCCCAGCATTTT
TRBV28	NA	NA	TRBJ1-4	CASSSSGPGGTNEKLFF	TGTGCCAGCAGTTCCTCGGGCCCCGGGGGAACTAATGAAAAACTTTTTTTT
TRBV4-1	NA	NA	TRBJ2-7	CASSQDASSGEQYF	TGCGCCAGCAGCCAAGATGCTTCGTCGGGGGAGCAGTACTTC
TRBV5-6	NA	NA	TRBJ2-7	CASNPGQNYEQYF	TGTGCCAGCAACCCCGGACAGAACTACGAGCAGTACTTC
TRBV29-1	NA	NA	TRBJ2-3	CSVSGGPQYF	TGCAGCGTTTCCGGTGGGCCTCAGTATTTT
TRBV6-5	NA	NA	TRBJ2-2	CASSYSPLGGPNTGELFF	TGTGCCAGCAGTTACTCCCCGCTAGGGGGTCCGAACACCGGGGAGCTGTTTTTT
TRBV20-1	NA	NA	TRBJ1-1	CSARDSVGGMNTEAFF	TGCAGTGCTAGGGATTCCGTGGGGGGCATGAACACTGAAGCTTTCTTT
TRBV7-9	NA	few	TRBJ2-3	CASSLVGTIGDTQYF	TGTGCCAGCAGCTTAGTTGGGACGATTGGAGATACGCAGTATTTT
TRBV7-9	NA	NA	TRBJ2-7	CASSHQWYEQYF	TGTGCCAGCAGCCATCAGTGGTACGAGCAGTACTTC
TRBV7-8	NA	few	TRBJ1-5	CASSLAPGVYSNQPQHF	TGTGCCAGCAGCTTAGCGCCAGGGGTTTATAGCAATCAGCCCCAGCATTTT
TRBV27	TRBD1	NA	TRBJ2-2	CASSLWDRRNTGELFF	TGTGCCAGCAGTTTGTGGGACAGGAGGAACACCGGGGAGCTGTTTTTT
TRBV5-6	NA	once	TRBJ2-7	CASSSLVTYEQYF	TGTGCCAGCAGCAGCCTAGTTACCTACGAGCAGTACTTC
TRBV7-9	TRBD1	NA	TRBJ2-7	CASSKGGQGDYEQYF	TGTGCCAGCAGCAAGGGCGGGCAGGGGGACTACGAGCAGTACTTC
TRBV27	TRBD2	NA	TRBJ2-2	CASSLTSGGLTGELFF	TGTGCCAGCAGCCTAACTAGCGGGGGACTTACCGGGGAGCTGTTTTTT
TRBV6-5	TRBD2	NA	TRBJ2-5	CASSYPGTSGGPLGQYF	TGTGCCAGCAGTTACCCGGGGACTAGCGGGGGCCCATTGGGCCAGTACTTC
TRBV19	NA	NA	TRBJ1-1	CASSAWGTEAFF	TGTGCCAGTAGTGCCTGGGGTACTGAAGCTTTCTTT
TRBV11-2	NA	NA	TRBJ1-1	CASSLDLDNTEAFF	TGTGCCAGCAGCTTAGATCTGGATAACACTGAAGCTTTCTTT
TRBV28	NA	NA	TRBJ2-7	CASSYDPVLYEQYF	TGTGCCAGCAGCTACGACCCGGTACTCTACGAGCAGTACTTC
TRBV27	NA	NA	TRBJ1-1	CASSTTASGEAFF	TGTGCCAGCAGTACGACAGCCTCTGGGGAAGCTTTCTTT
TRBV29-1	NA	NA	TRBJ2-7	CSVEVEYGVYEQYF	TGCAGCGTTGAAGTTGAATATGGGGTCTACGAGCAGTACTTC
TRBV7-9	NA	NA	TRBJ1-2	CASSLGIIYTF	TGTGCCAGCAGCTTAGGGATCATATACACCTTC
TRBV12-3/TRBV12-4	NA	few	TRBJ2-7	CASSLGPNEQYF	TGTGCCAGCAGTCTTGGCCCGAACGAGCAGTACTTC
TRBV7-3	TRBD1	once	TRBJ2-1	CASSLSGTGASISYNEQFF	TGTGCCAGCAGCCTAAGTGGGACAGGGGCCTCGATCTCCTACAATGAGCAGTTCTTC
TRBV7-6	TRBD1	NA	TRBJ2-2	CASSSRTGARTGELFF	TGTGCCAGCAGCTCTCGGACAGGGGCTCGCACCGGGGAGCTGTTTTTT